This record covers a single TCR beta chain. Primers included in the PCR were 60 Vbeta and 13 Jbeta primers. Profiled with immunoSEQ multiplex PCR; TCRdb holds only in-frame clones, not every one. The sample gives 100,000 or so clones, roughly 73% of which show up once; 6.5% to 9.5% is in the top ten. These data belong to a study of cytomegalovirus exposure and HLA in healthy donors. Across the study: Roughly 77 million unique TCRs from HLA-typed donors made up an early data release.

V was cut by 4 bases and J by 6 bases, with 16 bases left in between. This CDR3 contains 14 residues. Germline V gene data show CDR1 as SNHLY and CDR2 as FYNNEI. The specimen was PBMCs. The clonotype was recovered from a woman in her thirties or forties in good health and CMV-seropositive. The V gene is TRBV2, the J gene TRBJ2-7; D perhaps matches TRBD1 (5 bases). CDR3 region: CASSGGLGRGEQYF. The CDR3 nucleotides read TGTGCCAGCAGTGGGGGCCTTGGAAGGGGCGAGCAGTACTTC.